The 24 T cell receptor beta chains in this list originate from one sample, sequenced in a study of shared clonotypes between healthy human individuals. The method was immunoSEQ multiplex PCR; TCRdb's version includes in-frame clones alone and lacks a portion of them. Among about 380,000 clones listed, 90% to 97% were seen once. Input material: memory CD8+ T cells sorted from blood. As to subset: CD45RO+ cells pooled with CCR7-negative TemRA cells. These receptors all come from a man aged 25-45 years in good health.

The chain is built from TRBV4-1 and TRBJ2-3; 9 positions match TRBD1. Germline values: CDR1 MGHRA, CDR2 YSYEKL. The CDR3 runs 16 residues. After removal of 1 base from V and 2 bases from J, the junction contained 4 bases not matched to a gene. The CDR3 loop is CASSQAGQGFTDTQYF. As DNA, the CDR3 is TGCGCCAGCAGCCAAGCTGGACAGGGGTTCACAGATACGCAGTATTTT.

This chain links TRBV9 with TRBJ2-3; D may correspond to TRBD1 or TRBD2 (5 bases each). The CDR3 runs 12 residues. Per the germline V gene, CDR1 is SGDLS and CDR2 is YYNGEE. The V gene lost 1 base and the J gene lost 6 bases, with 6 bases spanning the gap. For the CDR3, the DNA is TGTGCCAGCAGCGTATGGGGGGATACGCAGTATTTT. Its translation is CASSVWGDTQYF.

The CDR3 spells CASSIDKASTRRNTIYF. The CDR3, as DNA: TGTGCCAGTAGTATAGATAAGGCCAGCACCCGACGGAACACCATATATTTT. The chain uses TRBV19 and TRBJ1-3; no firm D call. Germline V gene lookup returns CDR1 LNHDA and CDR2 SQIVND (reference sequence). Trimming pared 0 bases from V and 7 bases from J, leaving 19 bases between. This CDR3 contains 17 residues. Based on the CDR3 plus reference TRBV19 and TRBJ1-3, the full variable domain is DGGITQSPKYLFRKEGQNVTLSCEQNLNHDAMYWYRQDPGQGLRLIYYSQIVNDFQKGDIAEGYSVSREKKESFPLTVTSAQKNPTAFYLCASSIDKASTRRNTIYFGEGSWLTVV.

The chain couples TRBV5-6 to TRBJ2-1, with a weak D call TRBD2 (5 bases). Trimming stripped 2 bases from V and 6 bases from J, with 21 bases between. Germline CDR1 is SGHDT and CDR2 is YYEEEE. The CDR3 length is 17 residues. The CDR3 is CASSLSVWLAQVNEQFF. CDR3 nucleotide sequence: TGTGCCAGCAGCTTATCGGTCTGGCTAGCCCAGGTCAATGAGCAGTTCTTC.

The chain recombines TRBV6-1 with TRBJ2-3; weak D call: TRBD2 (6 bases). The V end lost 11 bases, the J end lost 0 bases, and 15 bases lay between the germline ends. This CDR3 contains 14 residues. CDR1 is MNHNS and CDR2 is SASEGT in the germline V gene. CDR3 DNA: TGTGCCTCTGTGAGGGGACTTAGCACAGATACGCAGTATTTT. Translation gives CASVRGLSTDTQYF.

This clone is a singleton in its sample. The CDR3 loop is CASSGTAYSNQPQHF. In DNA form, the CDR3 reads TGTGCCAGCAGCGGGACAGCCTATAGCAATCAGCCCCAGCATTTT. V is TRBV2 and J is TRBJ1-5, with TRBD1 matching over 7 bases. Germline CDR1 SNHLY, CDR2 FYNNEI. J was trimmed by 0 bases and V by 6 bases; bases with no gene match: 5. The CDR3 extends over 15 amino acids.

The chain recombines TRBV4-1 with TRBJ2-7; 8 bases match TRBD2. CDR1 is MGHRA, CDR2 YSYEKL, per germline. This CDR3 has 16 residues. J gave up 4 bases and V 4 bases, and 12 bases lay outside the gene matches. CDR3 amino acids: CASSPTFKSGSYEQYF. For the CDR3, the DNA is TGCGCCAGCAGCCCTACCTTCAAAAGCGGGAGTTACGAGCAGTACTTC.

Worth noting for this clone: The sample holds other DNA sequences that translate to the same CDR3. The CDR3 region is CASSSDRGGNQPQHF. CDR3 DNA: TGCGCCAGCAGCTCGGACAGGGGGGGCAATCAGCCCCAGCATTTT. The V and J genes are TRBV5-1 and TRBJ1-5, with 10 bases lining up with TRBD1. The CDR3 length is 15 residues. After removal of 3 bases from V and 2 bases from J, the junction contained 2 bases not matched to a gene. CDR1 and CDR2 from the germline V gene are SGHRS and YFSETQ.

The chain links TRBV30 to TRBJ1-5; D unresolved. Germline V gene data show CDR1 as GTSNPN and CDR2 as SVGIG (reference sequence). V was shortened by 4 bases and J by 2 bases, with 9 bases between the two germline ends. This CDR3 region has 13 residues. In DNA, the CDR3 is TGTGCCTGGACCCTTGGGGGCAATCAGCCCCAGCATTTT. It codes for CAWTLGGNQPQHF.

CDR3 loop: CASRGRWTEAFF. The CDR3 DNA reads TGTGCCAGCAGAGGACGCTGGACTGAAGCTTTCTTT. This sequence joins TRBV14 and TRBJ1-1; D is unresolved. Trimming stripped 6 bases from V and 5 bases from J, with 10 bases between. This CDR3 is 12 amino acids long. Germline values: CDR1 SGHDN, CDR2 FVKESK.

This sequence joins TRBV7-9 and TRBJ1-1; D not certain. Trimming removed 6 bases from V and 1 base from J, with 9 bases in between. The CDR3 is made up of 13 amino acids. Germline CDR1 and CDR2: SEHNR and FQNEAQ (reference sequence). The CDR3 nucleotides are TGTGCCAGCAGACTGATAGAGAACACTGAAGCTTTCTTT. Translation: CASRLIENTEAFF.

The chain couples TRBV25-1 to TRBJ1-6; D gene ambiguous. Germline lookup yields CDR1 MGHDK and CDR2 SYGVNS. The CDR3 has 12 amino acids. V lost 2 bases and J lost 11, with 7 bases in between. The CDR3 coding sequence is TGTGCCAGCAGTGAAGGGCGGCCACCCCTCCACTTT. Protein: CASSEGRPPLHF.

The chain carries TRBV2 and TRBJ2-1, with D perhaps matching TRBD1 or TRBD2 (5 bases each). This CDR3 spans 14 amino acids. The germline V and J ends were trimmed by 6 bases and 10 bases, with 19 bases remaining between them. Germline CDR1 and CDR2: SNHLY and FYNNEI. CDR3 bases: TGTGCCAGCAGGGAAACGGGGCCGTATGGAGAGCAGTTCTTC. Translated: CASRETGPYGEQFF.

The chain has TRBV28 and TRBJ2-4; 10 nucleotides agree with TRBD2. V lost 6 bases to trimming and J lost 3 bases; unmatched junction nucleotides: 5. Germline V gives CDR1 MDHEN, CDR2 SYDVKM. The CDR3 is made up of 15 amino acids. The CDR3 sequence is CASRTQREGKNIQYF. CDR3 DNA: TGTGCCAGCAGGACGCAGCGGGAGGGCAAAAACATTCAGTACTTC.

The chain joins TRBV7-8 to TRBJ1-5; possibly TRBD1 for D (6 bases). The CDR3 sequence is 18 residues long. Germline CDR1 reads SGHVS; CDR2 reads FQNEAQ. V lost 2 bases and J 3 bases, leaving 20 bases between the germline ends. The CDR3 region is CASSLFRSLGGSNQPQHF. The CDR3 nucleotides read TGTGCCAGCAGCTTATTCAGGAGCCTTGGGGGCTCCAATCAGCCCCAGCATTTT.

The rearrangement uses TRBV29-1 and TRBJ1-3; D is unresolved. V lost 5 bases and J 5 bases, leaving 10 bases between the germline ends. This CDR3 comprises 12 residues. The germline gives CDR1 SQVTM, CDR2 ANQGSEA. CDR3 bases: TGCAGCGTTAGTGTTTCCCGAAACACCATATATTTT. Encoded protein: CSVSVSRNTIYF.

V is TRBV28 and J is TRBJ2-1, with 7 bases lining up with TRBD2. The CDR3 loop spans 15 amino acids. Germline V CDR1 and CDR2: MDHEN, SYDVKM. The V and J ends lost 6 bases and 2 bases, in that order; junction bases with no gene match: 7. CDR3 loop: CASSISGTAYNEQFF. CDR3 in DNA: TGTGCCAGCAGCATCAGCGGGACCGCCTACAATGAGCAGTTCTTC.

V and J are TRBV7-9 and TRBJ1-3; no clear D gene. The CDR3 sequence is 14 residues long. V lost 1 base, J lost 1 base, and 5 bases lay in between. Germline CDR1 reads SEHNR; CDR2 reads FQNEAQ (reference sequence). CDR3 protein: CASSLEASGNTIYF. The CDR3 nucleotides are TGTGCCAGCAGCTTAGAAGCGTCTGGAAACACCATATATTTT.

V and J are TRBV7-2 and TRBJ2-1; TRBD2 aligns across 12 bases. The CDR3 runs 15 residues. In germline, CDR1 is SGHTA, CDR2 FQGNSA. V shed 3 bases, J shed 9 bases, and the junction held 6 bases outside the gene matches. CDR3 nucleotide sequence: TGTGCCAGCAGCTTGACTAGCGGGAGTTTCGCTGAGCAGTTCTTC. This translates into CASSLTSGSFAEQFF.

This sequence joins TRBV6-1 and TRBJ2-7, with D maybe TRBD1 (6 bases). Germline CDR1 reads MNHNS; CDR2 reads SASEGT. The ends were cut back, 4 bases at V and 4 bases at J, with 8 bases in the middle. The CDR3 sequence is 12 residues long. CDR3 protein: CASSAQGYEQYF. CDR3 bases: TGTGCCAGCAGTGCTCAGGGGTACGAGCAGTACTTC.

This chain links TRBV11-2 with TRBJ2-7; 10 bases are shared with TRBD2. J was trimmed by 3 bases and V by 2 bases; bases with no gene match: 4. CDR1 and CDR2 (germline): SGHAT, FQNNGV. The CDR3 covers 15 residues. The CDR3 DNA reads TGTGCCAGCAGCTTACGGACTAGCGGATACTACGAGCAGTACTTC. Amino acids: CASSLRTSGYYEQYF.

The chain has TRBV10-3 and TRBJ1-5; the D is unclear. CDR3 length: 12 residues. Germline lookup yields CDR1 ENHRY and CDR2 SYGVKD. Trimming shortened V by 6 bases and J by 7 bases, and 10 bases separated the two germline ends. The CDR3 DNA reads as TGTGCCATCAGAGATCACGGACAGCCCCAGCATTTT. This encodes CAIRDHGQPQHF.

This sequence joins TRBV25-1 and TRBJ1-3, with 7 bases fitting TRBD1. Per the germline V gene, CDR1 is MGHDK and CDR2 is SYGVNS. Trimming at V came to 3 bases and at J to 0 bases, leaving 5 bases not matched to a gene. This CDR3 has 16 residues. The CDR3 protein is CASSDPTGPSGNTIYF. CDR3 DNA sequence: TGTGCCAGCAGTGACCCGACAGGGCCCTCTGGAAACACCATATATTTT. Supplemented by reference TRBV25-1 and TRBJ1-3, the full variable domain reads EADIYQTPRYLVIGTGKKITLECSQTMGHDKMYWYQQDPGMELHLIHYSYGVNSTEKGDLSSESTVSRIRTEHFPLTLESARPSHTSQYLCASSDPTGPSGNTIYFGEGSWLTVV.

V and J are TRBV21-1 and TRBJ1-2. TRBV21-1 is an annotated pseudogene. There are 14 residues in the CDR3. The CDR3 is CASSKGGGNYGYTF. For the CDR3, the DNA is TGTGCCAGCAGCAAAGGCGGGGGGAACTATGGCTACACCTTC.